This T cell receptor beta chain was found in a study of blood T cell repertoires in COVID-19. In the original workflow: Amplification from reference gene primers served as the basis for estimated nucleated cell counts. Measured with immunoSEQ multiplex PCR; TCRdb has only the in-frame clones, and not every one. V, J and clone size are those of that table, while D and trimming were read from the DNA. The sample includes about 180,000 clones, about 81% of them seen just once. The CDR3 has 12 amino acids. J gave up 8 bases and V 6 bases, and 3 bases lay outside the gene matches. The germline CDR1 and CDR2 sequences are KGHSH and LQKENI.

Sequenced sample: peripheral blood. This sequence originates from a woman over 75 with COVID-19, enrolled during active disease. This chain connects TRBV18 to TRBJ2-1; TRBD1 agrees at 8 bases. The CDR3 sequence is CASSRTGHEQFF. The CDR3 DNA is TGTGCCAGCTCGCGGACAGGGCATGAGCAGTTCTTC. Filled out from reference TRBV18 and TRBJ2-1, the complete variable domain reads NAGVMQNPRHLVRRRGQEARLRCSPMKGHSHVYWYRQLPEEGLKFMVYLQKENIIDESGMPKERFSAEFPKEGPSILRIQQVVRGDSAAYFCASSRTGHEQFFGPGTRLTVL.